This T cell receptor beta chain came from a study of T cells in tuberculosis. Study-wide background: IGRA-negative adolescents, IGRA-positive adolescents with latent tuberculosis and adults with active tuberculosis formed this South African cohort. Blood was taken before or within 7 days of anti-tuberculosis therapy. Overall study results and limits: GEM motif frequencies gave 70% accuracy; the GMM repertoire gave roughly 90%.

The assay was immunoSEQ multiplex PCR, and TCRdb's table has in-frame clones only and misses some. The sample holds some 30,000 clones, around nine tenths seen once. As for this clone: The antigen remains undetermined.

Time point described: new active TB diagnosis, blood taken before or within 7 days of starting treatment. Included patients were adults of at least 18, HIV-seronegative, South African. The receptor was isolated from an adult with tuberculosis. The source material was PBMCs, sampled at tuberculosis diagnosis.

The CDR3 loop is CASSLETGQGRNSPLHF. The DNA for the CDR3 is TGCGCCAGCAGCTTGGAGACCGGACAGGGGAGGAATTCACCCCTCCACTTT. J is TRBJ1-6 and V is TRBV5-1, with 9 bases lining up with TRBD1. V gave up 0 bases and J gave up 7 bases; unmatched junction bases: 8. Germline V gives CDR1 SGHRS, CDR2 YFSETQ. CDR3 length: 17 amino acids.